This TCR beta chain was recovered during a study of technical replicates of blood from a few donors (TCRdb year 2017). Details on this clone: The specificity of this receptor is unknown. Base quality data are lacking; no much larger clone is found one base away.

The CDR1 and CDR2 encoded by the germline V gene are MNHEY and SVGAGI. The CDR3 numbers 15 residues from cysteine through phenylalanine. The kept DNA is CDR3 alone, 45 bases in frame from the first base. The V end loses 4 bases and the J end loses 0 bases, and a stretch of 11 bases separates them. Library preparation was by the immunoSEQ multiplex PCR assay. TCRdb provides this immuneACCESS table in a form limited to in-frame rearrangements. Some clones are lacking; in checked studies, under half of them reflect an unresolved V gene, and why the rest are absent is not known. This sample comprises about 15,000 clones, about nine tenths of them detected only once. The ten largest account for around 12% of the sample.

The clonotype originates from a human donor in good health. This chain joins TRBV6-5 to TRBJ2-3; matching of 6 bases hints at TRBD2 as the D gene. Sequencing used PBMCs. For the CDR3, the sequence is CASSSSGGSTDTQYF. DNA sequence: TGTGCCAGCAGTTCCTCTGGGGGGAGCACAGATACGCAGTATTTT.